This note documents a single T cell receptor beta chain sequence. Its antigen is undetermined. The V gene end was trimmed by 4 bases and the J gene end by 3 bases; junction bases not matched to a gene: 6. Germline V lookup: CDR1 MNHEY, CDR2 SMNVEV (reference sequence). This CDR3 has 14 amino acids. TCRdb recomputed calls from the reads with MiXCR, one row per CDR3 protein. The data contain fewer than 550,000 distinct CDR3 sequences, about 26% of them seen just once; the ten biggest clones take up roughly 13%. These data are taken from a study of T cell repertoires in cytomegalovirus infection. Findings of the study overall: The response measured ex vivo was dominated by TCR beta clonotypes (HLA-C-restricted and CMV-specific). Frequencies of public TCR beta families were cumulated, and this identified carriers of CMV plus the relevant HLA.

The chain joins TRBV27 to TRBJ2-7; 7 bases match TRBD2. The clonotype was recovered from a human donor in good health (CMV status not recorded). Some clones in this sample may be carry-over from other donors' samples. The source material was PBMCs. The CDR3 sequence: CASSSLADLYEQYF. CDR3 coding DNA: TGTGCCAGCAGTTCGCTAGCGGATCTCTACGAGCAGTACTTC.